The 2 T cell receptor beta chains in this list originate from one sample, sequenced in a study of beta chain features in type 1 diabetes. Expressed TCRB transcripts were sequenced, since all the RNA that had been isolated was reverse transcribed. Libraries were prepared by immunoSEQ multiplex PCR; TCRdb keeps only in-frame clonotypes and omits some of them. The profile shows 600,000 to 750,000 clones, around 11% of them singletons. Study-wide results and caveats: When Type 1 diabetes patients were examined, their TCRB CDR3s proved moderately but significantly shorter in all four CD4+ subsets.

No antigen has been assigned to these receptors. The specimen sequenced was naive CD4+ T cells from blood. Receptors were obtained from a man aged 25-45 years with type 1 diabetes.

This clone turned up a few times. This CDR3 is also generated by other DNA sequences in the sample. V usage is TRBV10-3 and J usage is TRBJ1-2; D is unresolved. Germline V CDR1 and CDR2: ENHRY, SYGVKD. The CDR3 is 12 amino acids. V lost 3 bases and J lost 1, with 3 bases in between. The CDR3 reads CAISEVNYGYTF. CDR3 nucleotides: TGTGCCATCAGTGAAGTTAACTATGGCTACACCTTC.

This clone was seen a handful of times. This sequence joins TRBV21-1 and TRBJ1-1. TRBV21-1 is reported as a pseudogene. The CDR3 contains 16 residues. The CDR3 spells CASSFKAWGGYTEAFF. CDR3 bases: TGTGCCAGCAGCTTCAAAGCGTGGGGAGGGTACACTGAAGCTTTCTTT.